The 22 T cell receptor beta chains given below trace back to one sample, sequenced in a study of T cell responses to AZD1222 COVID-19 vaccine. Data came from immunoSEQ multiplex PCR; TCRdb stores just in-frame clones and leaves some out. This repertoire shows some 140,000 clones, over 85% found once; its top ten account for around 18%. The sample was peripheral blood, taken on day 0 of AZD1222 vaccination. These TCRs come from an adult in good health.

This clone was recorded once. This chain uses TRBV5-6 with TRBJ2-5; D call uncertain. CDR1 is SGHDT, CDR2 YYEEEE, per germline. V was trimmed by 1 base and J by 5 bases, leaving 9 bases between them. There are 13 residues in the CDR3. For the CDR3, the DNA is TGTGCCAGCAGCTTGAGGGTTAGGGAGACCCAGTACTTC. Translation: CASSLRVRETQYF.

The gene calls are TRBV7-2 and TRBJ2-1; unclear D gene. The germline V and J ends were trimmed by 2 bases and 8 bases, with 13 bases remaining between them. The CDR3 length is 14 residues. The V gene's germline CDR1 is SGHTA and CDR2 FQGNSA. CDR3 sequence reads: CASSLLGDEDEQFF. The CDR3 coding sequence is TGTGCCAGCAGCTTACTAGGAGACGAGGATGAGCAGTTCTTC.

This clone came up once. This rearrangement joins TRBV10-3 to TRBJ1-5, with D possibly being TRBD1 (5 bases). Trimming pared 6 bases from V and 0 bases from J, leaving 12 bases between. This CDR3 spans 15 amino acids. Germline V gives CDR1 ENHRY, CDR2 SYGVKD. CDR3 DNA sequence: TGTGCCATCAGCTCCGGGACGGCTAGCAATCAGCCCCAGCATTTT. Translation: CAISSGTASNQPQHF.

This chain connects TRBV4-1 to TRBJ1-1; D call uncertain. The CDR3 is 13 residues long. Germline CDR1 is MGHRA and CDR2 is YSYEKL. V lost 4 bases and J lost 2, with 8 bases in between. The CDR3 region is CASSLRVNTEAFF. The DNA for the CDR3 is TGCGCCAGCAGCCTAAGAGTTAACACTGAAGCTTTCTTT.

This rearrangement joins TRBV3-1 (or the pseudogene TRBV3-2) to TRBJ2-5, with 12 bases fitting TRBD2. Germline assignment: CDR1 LGHDT and CDR2 YNNKEL (reference sequence). The CDR3 has 16 amino acids. The V and J ends lost 4 bases and 5 bases, in that order; junction bases with no gene match: 8. The CDR3: CASSLRLAGAAETQYF. The CDR3 nucleotides are TGTGCCAGCAGCCTCCGACTAGCGGGAGCGGCGGAGACCCAGTACTTC.

Worth noting for this clone: One junction end does not reproduce the germline sequence, and a read error may be involved. The chain links TRBV5-1 to TRBJ1-3; no clear D gene. This CDR3 comprises 15 residues. Germline CDR1 and CDR2: SGHRS and YFSETQ. CDR3 sequence reads: CASSLIAASGNTIFF. In DNA form, the CDR3 reads TGCGCCAGCAGCTTGATAGCAGCCTCTGGAAACACCATATTTTTT.

This chain joins TRBV21-1 and TRBJ1-2. TRBV21-1 has pseudogene status. CDR3 size: 14 residues. This CDR3 reads CASPRARRRGGYTF. The CDR3 bases are TGTGCCAGCCCTAGGGCGAGACGTCGTGGTGGCTACACCTTC.

The DNA of the CDR3 is TGCGCCAGCAGCTTGGGGATGGAAAGGAACTATGGCTACACCTTC. This sequence encodes CASSLGMERNYGYTF. The rearrangement uses TRBV5-1 and TRBJ1-2; D not resolved. CDR3 size: 15 residues. The germline V and J ends were trimmed by 0 bases and 2 bases, with 11 bases remaining between them. CDR1 is SGHRS and CDR2 is YFSETQ in the germline V gene.

The chain is built from TRBV23-1 and TRBJ2-1; D gene unclear. TRBV23-1 is filed as an ORF, its function uncertain. The ends were cut back, 0 bases at V and 1 base at J, with 16 bases in the middle. CDR3 length equals 18 residues. CDR3 sequence: CASSQSYWARCSYNEQFF. CDR3 nucleotide sequence: TGCGCCAGCAGTCAATCGTATTGGGCTCGCTGTTCCTACAATGAGCAGTTCTTC.

This clone was seen a handful of times. Other DNA sequences in the same sample also yield this CDR3. The chain combines TRBV18 with TRBJ1-2, with 10 nucleotides matching TRBD1. CDR1 is KGHSH and CDR2 is LQKENI in the germline V gene. The CDR3 sequence is 14 residues long. J lost 7 bases, V lost 2 bases, and 4 bases had no gene match. CDR3 sequence: CASSPEGQGSGYTF. The CDR3 DNA is TGTGCCAGCTCACCAGAGGGACAGGGGTCTGGCTACACCTTC.

V gene TRBV7-9 combines with J gene TRBJ1-2; tentatively, D is TRBD1 (6 bases). Germline V gene lookup returns CDR1 SEHNR and CDR2 FQNEAQ (reference sequence). The CDR3 sequence is 15 residues long. V gave up 1 base and J gave up 5 bases, with 14 bases separating them. The CDR3 DNA reads TGTGCCAGCAGCTTAGTACGGGGGGCAGAATATGGCTACACCTTC. It translates to CASSLVRGAEYGYTF.

The V and J genes are TRBV19 and TRBJ2-5, with TRBD2 matching 16 bases. The CDR3 runs to 16 residues. V lost 4 bases, J lost 5 bases, and 4 bases stayed unmatched. Germline V gene lookup returns CDR1 LNHDA and CDR2 SQIVND (reference sequence). CDR3 amino acids: CASSSPGLAGGETQYF. The CDR3 nucleotides are TGTGCCAGTAGTAGCCCGGGACTAGCGGGAGGGGAGACCCAGTACTTC. The full variable domain, rest sourced from reference TRBV19 and TRBJ2-5, is DGGITQSPKYLFRKEGQNVTLSCEQNLNHDAMYWYRQDPGQGLRLIYYSQIVNDFQKGDIAEGYSVSREKKESFPLTVTSAQKNPTAFYLCASSSPGLAGGETQYFGPGTRLLVL.

J is TRBJ1-1 and V is TRBV6-9, with D unclear. From germline, CDR1 is MNHGY and CDR2 SVAAGI. The CDR3 consists of 9 residues. The V and J ends lost 8 bases and 8 bases respectively, with 6 bases between them. The CDR3 loop reads CASVEEAFF. The CDR3 coding sequence is TGTGCCAGCGTGGAAGAAGCTTTCTTT.

This chain joins TRBV18 and TRBJ1-2, with TRBD1 identical over 8 bases. V lost 2 bases, J lost 4 bases, and 6 bases stayed unmatched. Germline V gene lookup returns CDR1 KGHSH and CDR2 LQKENI. The CDR3 is 15 residues long. The CDR3 protein is CASSPETGDIYGYTF. The DNA for the CDR3 is TGTGCCAGCTCACCAGAGACAGGGGACATCTATGGCTACACCTTC.

The V and J genes are TRBV6-2 or TRBV6-3 and TRBJ2-1, with 9 positions matching TRBD2. Trimming at V came to 2 bases and at J to 4 bases, leaving 9 bases not matched to a gene. CDR3 length: 17 amino acids. Per germline, CDR1 MNHEY and CDR2 SVGEGT. CDR3 residues: CASSYARAGGLYNEQFF. The CDR3 DNA is TGTGCCAGCAGTTACGCCCGAGCGGGGGGACTTTACAATGAGCAGTTCTTC.

This chain uses TRBV12-3 or TRBV12-4 with TRBJ1-2; D might be TRBD1 (5 bases). V shed 1 base and J shed 6 bases, with 9 bases lying between them. CDR3 size: 13 residues. CDR3 nucleotide sequence: TGTGCCAGCAGTTTAGTCAGGGAGAATGGCTACACCTTC. It codes for CASSLVRENGYTF.

The chain couples TRBV6-2 or TRBV6-3 to TRBJ1-2; weak D call: TRBD1 (6 bases). CDR1 and CDR2 (germline): MNHEY, SVGEGT. CDR3 size: 13 residues. Trimming left V 6 bases short and J 6 bases short, with 14 bases between. The CDR3 loop is CASSQSRGNGYTF. The CDR3 nucleotides read TGTGCCAGCAGCCAGTCGAGGGGGAATGGCTACACCTTC.

The chain couples TRBV5-1 to TRBJ2-3, with TRBD1 as a possible D gene (6 bases). V lost 1 base and J 6 bases, leaving 12 bases between the germline ends. The CDR3 totals 14 residues. Looked up from germline, CDR1 is SGHRS and CDR2 is YFSETQ. CDR3 in amino acids: CASSLNRVSDTQYF. In DNA form, the CDR3 reads TGCGCCAGCAGCTTGAACAGGGTGTCGGATACGCAGTATTTT.

CDR3 loop: CAIRTGLDSPLHF. CDR3 bases: TGTGCCATCAGGACAGGGTTAGATTCACCCCTCCACTTT. V usage is TRBV10-3 and J usage is TRBJ1-6; 7 positions match TRBD1. The V segment lost 6 bases and the J segment 8 bases; nucleotides outside the gene matches: 4. Germline CDR1 and CDR2: ENHRY and SYGVKD. The CDR3 covers 13 residues.

This clone appeared once. J is TRBJ2-2 and V is TRBV6-5, with 8 positions matching TRBD1. With 7 bases clipped from V and 5 bases from J, the junction kept 9 bases outside the gene matches. The CDR3 runs 15 residues. CDR1 and CDR2 from the germline V gene are MNHEY and SVGAGI. Here the CDR3 reads CASNAAGGRTGELFF. DNA for the CDR3: TGTGCCAGCAATGCCGCAGGGGGCCGAACCGGGGAGCTGTTTTTT.

The chain carries TRBV6-5 and TRBJ2-7; 7 bases agree with TRBD1. Germline values: CDR1 MNHEY, CDR2 SVGAGI. CDR3 length equals 14 residues. Trimming at V came to 7 bases and at J to 6 bases, leaving 12 bases not matched to a gene. The CDR3 sequence is CASKVEQGIGEQYF. DNA of the CDR3: TGTGCCAGCAAGGTCGAACAGGGGATAGGCGAGCAGTACTTC.

This chain's CDR3 is CASSQPTWTGADEQFF. The DNA of the CDR3 is TGTGCCAGCAGCCAACCCACCTGGACAGGGGCCGATGAGCAGTTCTTC. This rearrangement joins TRBV3-1 (or the pseudogene TRBV3-2) to TRBJ2-1; 9 nucleotides line up with TRBD1. CDR3 length: 16 amino acids. Germline loops: CDR1 LGHDT, CDR2 YNNKEL (reference sequence). The junction had 10 bases not matched to a gene; V was cut back by 2 bases and J by 8 bases.